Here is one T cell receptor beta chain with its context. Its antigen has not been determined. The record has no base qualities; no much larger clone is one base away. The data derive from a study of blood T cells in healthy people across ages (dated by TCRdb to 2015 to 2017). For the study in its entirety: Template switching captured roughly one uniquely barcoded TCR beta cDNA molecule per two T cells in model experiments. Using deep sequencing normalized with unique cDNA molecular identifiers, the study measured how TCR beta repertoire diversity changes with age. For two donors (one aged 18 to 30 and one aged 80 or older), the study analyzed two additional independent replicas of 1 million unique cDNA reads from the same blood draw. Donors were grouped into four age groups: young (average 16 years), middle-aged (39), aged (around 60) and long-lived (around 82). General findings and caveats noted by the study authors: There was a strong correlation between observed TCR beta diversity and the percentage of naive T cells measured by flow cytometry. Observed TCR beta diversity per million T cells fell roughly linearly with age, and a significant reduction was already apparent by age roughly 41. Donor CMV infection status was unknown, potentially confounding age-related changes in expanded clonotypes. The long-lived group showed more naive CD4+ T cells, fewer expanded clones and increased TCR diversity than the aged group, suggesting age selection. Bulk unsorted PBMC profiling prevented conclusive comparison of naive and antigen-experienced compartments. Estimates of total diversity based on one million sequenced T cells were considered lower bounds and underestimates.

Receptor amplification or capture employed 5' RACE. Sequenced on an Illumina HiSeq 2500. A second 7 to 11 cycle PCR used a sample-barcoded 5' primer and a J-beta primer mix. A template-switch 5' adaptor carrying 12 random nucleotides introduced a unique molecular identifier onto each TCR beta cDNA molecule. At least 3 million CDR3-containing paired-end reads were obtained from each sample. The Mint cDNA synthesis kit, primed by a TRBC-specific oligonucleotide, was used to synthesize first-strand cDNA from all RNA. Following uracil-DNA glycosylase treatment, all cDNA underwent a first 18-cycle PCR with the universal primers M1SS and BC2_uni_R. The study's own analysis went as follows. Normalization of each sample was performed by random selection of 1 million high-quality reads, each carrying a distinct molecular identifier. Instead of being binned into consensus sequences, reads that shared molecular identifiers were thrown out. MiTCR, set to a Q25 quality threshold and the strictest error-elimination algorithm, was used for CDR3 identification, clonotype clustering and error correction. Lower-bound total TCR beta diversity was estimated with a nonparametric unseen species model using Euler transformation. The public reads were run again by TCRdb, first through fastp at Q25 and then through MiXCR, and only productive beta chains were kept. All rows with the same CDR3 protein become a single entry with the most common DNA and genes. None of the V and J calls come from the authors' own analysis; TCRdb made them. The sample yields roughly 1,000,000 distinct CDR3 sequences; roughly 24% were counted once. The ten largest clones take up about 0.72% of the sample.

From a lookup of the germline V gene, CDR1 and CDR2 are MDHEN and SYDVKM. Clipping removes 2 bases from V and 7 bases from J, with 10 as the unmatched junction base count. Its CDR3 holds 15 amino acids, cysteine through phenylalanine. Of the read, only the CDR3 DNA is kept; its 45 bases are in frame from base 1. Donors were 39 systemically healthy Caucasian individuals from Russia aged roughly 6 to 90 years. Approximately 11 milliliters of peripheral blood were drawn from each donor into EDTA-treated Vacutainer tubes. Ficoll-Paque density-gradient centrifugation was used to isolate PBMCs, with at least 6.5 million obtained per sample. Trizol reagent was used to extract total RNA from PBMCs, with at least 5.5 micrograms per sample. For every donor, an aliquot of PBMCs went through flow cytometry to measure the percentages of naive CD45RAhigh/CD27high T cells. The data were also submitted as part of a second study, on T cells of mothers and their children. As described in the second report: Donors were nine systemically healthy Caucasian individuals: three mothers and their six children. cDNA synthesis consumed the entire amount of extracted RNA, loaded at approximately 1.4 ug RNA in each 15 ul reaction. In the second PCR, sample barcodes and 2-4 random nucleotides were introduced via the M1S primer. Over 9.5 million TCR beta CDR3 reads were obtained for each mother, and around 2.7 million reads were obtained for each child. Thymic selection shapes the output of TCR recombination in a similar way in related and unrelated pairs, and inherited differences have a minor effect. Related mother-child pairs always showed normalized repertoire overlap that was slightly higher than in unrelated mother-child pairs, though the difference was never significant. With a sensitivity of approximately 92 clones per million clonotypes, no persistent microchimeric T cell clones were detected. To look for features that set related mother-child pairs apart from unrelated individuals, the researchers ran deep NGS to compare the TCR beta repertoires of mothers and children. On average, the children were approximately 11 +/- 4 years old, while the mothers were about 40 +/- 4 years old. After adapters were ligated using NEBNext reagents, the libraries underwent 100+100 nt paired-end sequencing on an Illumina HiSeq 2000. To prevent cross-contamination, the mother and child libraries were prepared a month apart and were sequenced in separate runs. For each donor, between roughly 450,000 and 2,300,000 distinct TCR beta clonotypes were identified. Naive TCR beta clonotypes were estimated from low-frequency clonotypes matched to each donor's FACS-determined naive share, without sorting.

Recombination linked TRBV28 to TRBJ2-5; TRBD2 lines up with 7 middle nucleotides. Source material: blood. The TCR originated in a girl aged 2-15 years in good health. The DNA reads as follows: TGTGCCAGCAGTTTAACTTGGGGGGGGAGGGGGACCCAGTACTTC. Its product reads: CASSLTWGGRGTQYF.